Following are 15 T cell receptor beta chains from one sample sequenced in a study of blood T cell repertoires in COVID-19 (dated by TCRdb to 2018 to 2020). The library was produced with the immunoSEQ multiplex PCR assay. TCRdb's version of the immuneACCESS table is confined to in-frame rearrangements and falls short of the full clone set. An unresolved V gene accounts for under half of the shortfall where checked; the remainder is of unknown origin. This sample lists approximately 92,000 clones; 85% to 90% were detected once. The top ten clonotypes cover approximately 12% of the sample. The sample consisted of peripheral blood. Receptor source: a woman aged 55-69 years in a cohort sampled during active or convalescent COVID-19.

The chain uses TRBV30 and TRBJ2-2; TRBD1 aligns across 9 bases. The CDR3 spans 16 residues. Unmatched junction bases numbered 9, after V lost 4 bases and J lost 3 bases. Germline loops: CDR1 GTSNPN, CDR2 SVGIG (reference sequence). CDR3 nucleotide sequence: TGTGCCTGGAAATGGGGGACAGGGAGAGACACCGGGGAGCTGTTTTTT. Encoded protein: CAWKWGTGRDTGELFF.

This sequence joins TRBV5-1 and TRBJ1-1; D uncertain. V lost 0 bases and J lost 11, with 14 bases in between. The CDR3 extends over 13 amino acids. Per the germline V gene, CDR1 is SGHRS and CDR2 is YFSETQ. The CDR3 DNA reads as TGCGCCAGCAGCTTGGATGCGGCTTCTGGGGCTTTCTTT. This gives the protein CASSLDAASGAFF.

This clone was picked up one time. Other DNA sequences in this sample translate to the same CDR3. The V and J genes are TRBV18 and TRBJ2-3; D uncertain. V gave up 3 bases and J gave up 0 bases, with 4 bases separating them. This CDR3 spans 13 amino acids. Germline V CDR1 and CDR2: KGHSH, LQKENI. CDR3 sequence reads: CASSPPSTDTQYF. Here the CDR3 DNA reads TGTGCCAGCTCACCCCCTAGCACAGATACGCAGTATTTT. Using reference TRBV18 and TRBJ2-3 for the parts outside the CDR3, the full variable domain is NAGVMQNPRHLVRRRGQEARLRCSPMKGHSHVYWYRQLPEEGLKFMVYLQKENIIDESGMPKERFSAEFPKEGPSILRIQQVVRGDSAAYFCASSPPSTDTQYFGPGTRLTVL.

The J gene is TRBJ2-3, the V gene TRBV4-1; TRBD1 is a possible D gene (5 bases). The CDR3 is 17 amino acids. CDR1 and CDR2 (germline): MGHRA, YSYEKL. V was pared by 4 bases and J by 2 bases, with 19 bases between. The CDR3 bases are TGCGCCAGCAGCCCCACTGGGAAGGGGCGGAACACAGATACGCAGTATTTT. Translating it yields CASSPTGKGRNTDTQYF.

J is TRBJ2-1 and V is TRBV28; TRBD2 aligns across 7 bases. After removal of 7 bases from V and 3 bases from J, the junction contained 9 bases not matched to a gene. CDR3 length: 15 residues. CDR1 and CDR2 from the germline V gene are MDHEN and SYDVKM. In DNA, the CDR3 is TGTGCCAGCATCCCGCCGCTAGCGGACTACAATGAGCAGTTCTTC. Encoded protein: CASIPPLADYNEQFF.

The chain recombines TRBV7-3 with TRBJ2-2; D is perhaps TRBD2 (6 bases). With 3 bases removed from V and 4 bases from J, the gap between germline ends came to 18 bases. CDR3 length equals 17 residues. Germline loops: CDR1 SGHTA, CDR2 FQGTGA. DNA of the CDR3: TGTGCCAGCAGCTTGACCCTTGCGGGGAGAGGCACCGGGGAGCTGTTTTTT. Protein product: CASSLTLAGRGTGELFF.

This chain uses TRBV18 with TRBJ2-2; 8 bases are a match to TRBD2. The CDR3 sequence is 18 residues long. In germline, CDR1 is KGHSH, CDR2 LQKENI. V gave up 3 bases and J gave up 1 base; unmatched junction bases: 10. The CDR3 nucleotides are TGTGCCAGCTCACCCCCATCCCGGGGGGGCCTGAACACCGGGGAGCTGTTTTTT. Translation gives CASSPPSRGGLNTGELFF.

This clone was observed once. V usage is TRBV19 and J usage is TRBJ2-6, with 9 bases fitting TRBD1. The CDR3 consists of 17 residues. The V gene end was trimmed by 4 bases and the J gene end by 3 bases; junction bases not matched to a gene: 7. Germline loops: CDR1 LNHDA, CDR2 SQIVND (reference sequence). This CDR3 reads CASSTAGTGFGANVLTF. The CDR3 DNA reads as TGTGCCAGTAGTACCGCCGGGACAGGGTTTGGGGCCAACGTCCTGACTTTC. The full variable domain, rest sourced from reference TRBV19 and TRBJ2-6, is DGGITQSPKYLFRKEGQNVTLSCEQNLNHDAMYWYRQDPGQGLRLIYYSQIVNDFQKGDIAEGYSVSREKKESFPLTVTSAQKNPTAFYLCASSTAGTGFGANVLTFGAGSRLTVL.

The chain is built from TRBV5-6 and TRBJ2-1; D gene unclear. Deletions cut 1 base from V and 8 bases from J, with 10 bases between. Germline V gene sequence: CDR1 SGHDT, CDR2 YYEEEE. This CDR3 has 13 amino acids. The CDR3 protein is CASSLSSVYEQFF. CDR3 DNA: TGTGCCAGCAGCTTGTCCTCCGTCTATGAGCAGTTCTTC.

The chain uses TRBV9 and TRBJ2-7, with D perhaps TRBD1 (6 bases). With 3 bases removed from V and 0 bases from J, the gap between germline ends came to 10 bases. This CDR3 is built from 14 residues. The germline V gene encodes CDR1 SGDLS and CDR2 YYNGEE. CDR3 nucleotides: TGTGCCAGCAGCGCGGACAGCTACTCCTACGAGCAGTACTTC. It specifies CASSADSYSYEQYF.

The CDR3 DNA reads as TGTGCCAGCAGTTTGGTGGGGGCCTCATACTCTGGGGCCAACGTCCTGACTTTC. Amino acids: CASSLVGASYSGANVLTF. The chain is built from TRBV28 and TRBJ2-6, with a possible D match to TRBD1 (6 bases). The V end lost 3 bases, the J end lost 0 bases, and 15 bases lay between the germline ends. Per the germline V gene, CDR1 is MDHEN and CDR2 is SYDVKM. The CDR3 runs 18 residues.

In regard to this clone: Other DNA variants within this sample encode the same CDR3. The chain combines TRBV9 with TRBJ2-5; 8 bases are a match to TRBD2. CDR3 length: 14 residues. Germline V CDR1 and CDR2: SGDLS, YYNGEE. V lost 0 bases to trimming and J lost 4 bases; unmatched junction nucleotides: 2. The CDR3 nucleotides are TGTGCCAGCAGCGTAGCGGCGGGGGGAGAGACCCAGTACTTC. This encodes CASSVAAGGETQYF. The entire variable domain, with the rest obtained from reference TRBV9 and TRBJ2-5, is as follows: DSGVTQTPKHLITATGQRVTLRCSPRSGDLSVYWYQQSLDQGLQFLIQYYNGEERAKGNILERFSAQQFPDLHSELNLSSLELGDSALYFCASSVAAGGETQYFGPGTRLLVL.

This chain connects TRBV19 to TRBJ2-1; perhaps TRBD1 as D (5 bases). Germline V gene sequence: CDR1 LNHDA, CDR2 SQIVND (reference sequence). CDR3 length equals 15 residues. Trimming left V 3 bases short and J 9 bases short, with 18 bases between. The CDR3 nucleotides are TGTGCCAGTAGTATTGGGGCCCCACTAAGAGGTGAGCAGTTCTTC. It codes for CASSIGAPLRGEQFF.

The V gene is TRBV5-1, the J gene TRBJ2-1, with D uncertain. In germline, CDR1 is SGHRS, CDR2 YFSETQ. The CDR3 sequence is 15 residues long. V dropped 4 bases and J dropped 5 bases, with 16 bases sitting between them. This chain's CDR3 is CASSPQIRPHNEQFF. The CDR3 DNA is TGCGCCAGCAGCCCGCAGATCAGGCCTCACAATGAGCAGTTCTTC.

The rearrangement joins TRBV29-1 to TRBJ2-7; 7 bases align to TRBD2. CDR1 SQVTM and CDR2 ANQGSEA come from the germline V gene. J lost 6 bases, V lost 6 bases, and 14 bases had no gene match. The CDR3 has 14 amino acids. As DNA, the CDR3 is TGCAGCGTGGGGGGGTCAGGTGGGTCCGGCGAGCAGTACTTC. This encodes CSVGGSGGSGEQYF.